This is a list of T cell receptor beta chains from one sample in a study of Graves' ophthalmopathy and Graves' hyperthyroidism. TCRdb re-analysed the multiplex PCR reads in MiXCR, keeping a single row per CDR3 protein. The sample has a few hundred thousand distinct CDR3 sequences; under 40% are singletons. Material for sequencing was peripheral blood or thyroid tissue (not recorded which). Receptors originate from an adult man with Graves' hyperthyroidism. Each CDR3 is given with its conserved first and last residue. D genes are given only for firm matches. Expanded clones get a size class; other rows say once, few or many, or leave the size out.

v_gene	j_gene	d_gene	abundance	CDR3aa
TRBV7-2	TRBJ2-3	TRBD2	few	CASSVTSLDTDTQYF
TRBV10-3	TRBJ1-5	.	many	CAISGTQGSNQPQHF
TRBV7-6	TRBJ1-3	TRBD1	many	CASSPTGGPGNTIYF
TRBV7-9	TRBJ2-6	.	.	CASSLLPSGANVLTF
TRBV12-3/TRBV12-4	TRBJ2-2	TRBD2	few	CASRGLGPGELFF
TRBV5-1	TRBJ2-2	.	.	CASSLVGVLTGELFF
TRBV20-1	TRBJ1-1	.	.	CSARPRGVAAFF
TRBV29-1	TRBJ1-1	.	many	CSVEDDGWNTEAFF
TRBV5-1	TRBJ1-4	TRBD1	.	CASSLETGREKLFF
TRBV6-2/TRBV6-3	TRBJ2-5	TRBD2	few	CASSYSTSGSQETQYF
TRBV11-2	TRBJ1-5	.	many	CASSLDGVPNQPQHF
TRBV5-8	TRBJ1-1	TRBD1	many	CASSTGVPSNTEAFF
TRBV4-1	TRBJ1-5	TRBD1	few	CASSPGGQGVLQPQHF
TRBV27	TRBJ2-5	TRBD1	few	CASSLLGGSETQYF
TRBV11-2	TRBJ1-2	TRBD1	.	CASSPDRVTYGYTF
TRBV4-1	TRBJ2-5	TRBD2	few	CASSREGRGGPETQYF
TRBV24-1	TRBJ1-1	.	many	CATSDPNTEAFF
TRBV2	TRBJ1-4	TRBD1	many	CASTPGTESEKLFF
TRBV6-5	TRBJ2-7	.	.	CASSTLGEQYF
TRBV19	TRBJ2-7	TRBD1	many	CASSIGTGESVYEQYF
TRBV2	TRBJ1-1	.	.	CASNAGSTEAFF
TRBV7-3	TRBJ2-6	TRBD2	many	CASSPLAGGPAGANVLTF
TRBV19	TRBJ1-5	.	many	CASKGEGGGQPQHF
TRBV6-5	TRBJ1-2	.	many	CASSDTIYGYTF
TRBV2	TRBJ2-3	TRBD2	.	CASSGTAGGTDTQYF
TRBV6-1	TRBJ2-7	TRBD2	.	CASRPAGVIDEQYF
TRBV7-3	TRBJ2-1	TRBD1	.	CASSLTSAGTDNEQFF
TRBV20-1	TRBJ2-7	.	many	CSASLGTLYEQYF
TRBV15	TRBJ2-5	TRBD2	.	CATSGGGAQETQYF
TRBV6-5	TRBJ1-1	TRBD1	many	CASSARTGGTEAFF
TRBV10-3	.	TRBD2	.	CAIMRGGANEQFF
TRBV19	TRBJ1-5	TRBD1	many	CASSLGTGGSRSNQPQHF
TRBV28	TRBJ2-7	.	.	CASSLGQELYEQYF
TRBV9	TRBJ1-5	.	.	CASSVGINQPQHF
TRBV6-6	TRBJ2-2	TRBD2	few	CASSEKVAGETNTGELFF
TRBV28	TRBJ2-7	.	many	CASSDLSTSPYEQYF
TRBV20-1	TRBJ2-5	TRBD1	many	CSARGSRWKDRGSRETQYF
TRBV15	TRBJ2-2	.	.	CATSREAVNTGELFF
TRBV7-6	TRBJ2-7	.	.	CASSLGTGQTYEQYF
TRBV6-6	TRBJ1-4	.	few	CASSEIGRPKENEKLFF
TRBV7-7	TRBJ2-5	.	many	CASSLDPGDETQYF
TRBV12-3/TRBV12-4	TRBJ2-5	.	many	CASSWVGQETQYF
TRBV5-1	TRBJ1-1	TRBD1	.	CASSRQTGDEAFF
TRBV2	TRBJ2-7	.	few	CASSEASFQGTPYEQYF
TRBV6-5	TRBJ2-7	TRBD2	many	CASRRLAGGEQYF
TRBV30	TRBJ1-2	TRBD1	few	CASLSRDSHGYTF
TRBV30	TRBJ1-1	.	.	CAWSVPHPMNTEAFF
TRBV14	TRBJ2-2	.	.	CASSEQGYAGELFF
TRBV9	TRBJ1-2	.	.	CASSVPGGYTF
TRBV10-3	.	TRBD2	.	CAIETSGGFYNEQFF
TRBV29-1	TRBJ1-2	.	.	CSVVGGRPYGYTF
TRBV12-3/TRBV12-4	TRBJ2-5	TRBD1	.	CASSQGQGASLF
TRBV7-9	TRBJ1-1	TRBD1	many	CASSLGQGADTEAFF